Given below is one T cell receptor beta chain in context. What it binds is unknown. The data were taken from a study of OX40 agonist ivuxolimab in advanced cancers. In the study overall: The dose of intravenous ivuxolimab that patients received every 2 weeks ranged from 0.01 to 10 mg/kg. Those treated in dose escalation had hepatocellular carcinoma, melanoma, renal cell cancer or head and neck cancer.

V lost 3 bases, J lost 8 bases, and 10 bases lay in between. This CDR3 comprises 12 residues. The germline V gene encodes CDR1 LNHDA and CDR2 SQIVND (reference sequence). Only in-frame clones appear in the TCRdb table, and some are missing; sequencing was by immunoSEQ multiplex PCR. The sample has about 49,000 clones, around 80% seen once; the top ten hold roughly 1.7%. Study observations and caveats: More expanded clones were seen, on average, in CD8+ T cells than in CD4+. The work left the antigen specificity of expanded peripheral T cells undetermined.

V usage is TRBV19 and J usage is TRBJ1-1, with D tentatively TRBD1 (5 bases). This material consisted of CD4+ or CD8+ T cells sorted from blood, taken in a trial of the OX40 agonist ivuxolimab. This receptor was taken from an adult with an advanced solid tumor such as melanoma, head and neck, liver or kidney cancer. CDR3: CASSMGRLEAFF. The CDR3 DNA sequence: TGTGCCAGTAGTATGGGGCGGCTAGAAGCTTTCTTT.